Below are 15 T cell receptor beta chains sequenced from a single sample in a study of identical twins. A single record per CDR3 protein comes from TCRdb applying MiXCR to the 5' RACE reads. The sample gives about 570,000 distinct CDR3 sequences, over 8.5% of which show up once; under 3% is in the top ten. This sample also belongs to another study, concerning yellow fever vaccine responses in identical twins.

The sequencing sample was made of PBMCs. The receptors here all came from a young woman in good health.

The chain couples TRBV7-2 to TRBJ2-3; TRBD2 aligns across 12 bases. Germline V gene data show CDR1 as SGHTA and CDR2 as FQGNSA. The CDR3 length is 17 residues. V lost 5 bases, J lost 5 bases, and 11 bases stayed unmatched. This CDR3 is CASSPRLAGGQGDTQYF. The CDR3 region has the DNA TGTGCCAGCAGCCCCCGTCTAGCGGGGGGGCAGGGAGATACGCAGTATTTT.

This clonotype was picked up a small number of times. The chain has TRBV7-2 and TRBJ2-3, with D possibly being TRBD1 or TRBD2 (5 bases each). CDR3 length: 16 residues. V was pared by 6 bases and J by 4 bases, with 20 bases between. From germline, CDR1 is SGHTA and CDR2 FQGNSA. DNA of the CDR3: TGTGCCAGCAGTTTCCCGGGGCAGCCAACGGCAGATACGCAGTATTTT. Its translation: CASSFPGQPTADTQYF.

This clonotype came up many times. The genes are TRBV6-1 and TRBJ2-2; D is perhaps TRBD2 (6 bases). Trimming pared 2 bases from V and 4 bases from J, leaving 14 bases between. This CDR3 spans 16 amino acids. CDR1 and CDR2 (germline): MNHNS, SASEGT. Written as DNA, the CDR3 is TGTGCCAGCAGTGAACCCACGGGACTGATCACCGGGGAGCTGTTTTTT. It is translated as CASSEPTGLITGELFF.

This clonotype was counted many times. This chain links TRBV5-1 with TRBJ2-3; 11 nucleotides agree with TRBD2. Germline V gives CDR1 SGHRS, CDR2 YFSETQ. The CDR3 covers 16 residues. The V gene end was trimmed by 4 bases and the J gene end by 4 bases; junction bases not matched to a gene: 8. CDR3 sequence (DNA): TGCGCCAGCAGCAGCGCGACTAGCGGGGTAGCAGATACGCAGTATTTT. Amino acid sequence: CASSSATSGVADTQYF.

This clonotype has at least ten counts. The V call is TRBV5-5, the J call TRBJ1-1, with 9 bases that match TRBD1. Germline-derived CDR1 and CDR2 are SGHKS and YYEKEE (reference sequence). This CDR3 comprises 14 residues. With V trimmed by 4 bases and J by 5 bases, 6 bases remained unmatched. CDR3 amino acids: CASSPQGARTEAFF. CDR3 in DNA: TGTGCCAGCAGCCCACAGGGGGCGAGGACTGAAGCTTTCTTT.

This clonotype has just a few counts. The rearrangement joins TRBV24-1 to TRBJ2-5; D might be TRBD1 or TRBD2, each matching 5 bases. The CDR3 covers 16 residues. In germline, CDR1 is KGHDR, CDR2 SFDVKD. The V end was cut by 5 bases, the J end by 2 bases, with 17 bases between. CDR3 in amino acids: CATSGSRDGYQETQYF. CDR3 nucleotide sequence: TGTGCCACCAGTGGATCCCGGGACGGATATCAAGAGACCCAGTACTTC.

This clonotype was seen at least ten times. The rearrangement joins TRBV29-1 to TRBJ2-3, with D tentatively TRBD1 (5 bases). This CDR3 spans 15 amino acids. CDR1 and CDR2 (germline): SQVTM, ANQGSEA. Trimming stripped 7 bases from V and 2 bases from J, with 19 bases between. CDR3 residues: CSATSQGNPTDTQYF. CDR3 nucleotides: TGCAGCGCGACCTCCCAGGGTAACCCCACAGATACGCAGTATTTT.

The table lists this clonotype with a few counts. The DNA for the CDR3 is TGTGCCAGCAGCCAAAGGACAGCAAGCTCCTATAATTCACCCCTCCACTTT. Translation: CASSQRTASSYNSPLHF. This chain uses TRBV4-2 with TRBJ1-6, with a tentative D call TRBD1 (6 bases). The CDR3 totals 17 residues. Germline V lookup: CDR1 LGHNA, CDR2 YNFKEQ. The ends were cut back, 2 bases at V and 0 bases at J, with 11 bases in the middle.

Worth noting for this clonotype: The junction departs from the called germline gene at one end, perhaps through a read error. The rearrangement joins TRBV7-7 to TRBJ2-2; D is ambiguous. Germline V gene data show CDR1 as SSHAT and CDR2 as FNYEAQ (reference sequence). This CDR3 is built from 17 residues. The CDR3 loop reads CASSLFKPPLLPGELFF. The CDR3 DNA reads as TGTGCTAGCAGCCTATTTAAGCCCCCCCTACTCCCCGGGGAGCTGTTTTTT.

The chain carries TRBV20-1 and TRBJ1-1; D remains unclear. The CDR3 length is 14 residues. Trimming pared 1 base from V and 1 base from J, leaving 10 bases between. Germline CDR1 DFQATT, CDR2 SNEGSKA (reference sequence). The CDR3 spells CSARGLTGNTEAFF. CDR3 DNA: TGCAGTGCTAGAGGTCTCACGGGGAACACTGAAGCTTTCTTT.

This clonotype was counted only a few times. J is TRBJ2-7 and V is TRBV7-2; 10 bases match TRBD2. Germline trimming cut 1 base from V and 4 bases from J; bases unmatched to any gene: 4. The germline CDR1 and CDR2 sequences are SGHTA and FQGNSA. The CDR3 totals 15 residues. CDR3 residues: CASSLEAGGRYEQYF. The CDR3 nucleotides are TGTGCCAGCAGCTTAGAAGCGGGGGGGCGGTACGAGCAGTACTTC.

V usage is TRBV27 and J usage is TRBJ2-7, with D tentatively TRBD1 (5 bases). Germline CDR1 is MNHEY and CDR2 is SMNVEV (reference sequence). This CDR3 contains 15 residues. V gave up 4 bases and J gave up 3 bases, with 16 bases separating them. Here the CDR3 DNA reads TGTGCCAGCAGTTCCCTTCGACAGAATCTCTACGAGCAGTACTTC. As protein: CASSSLRQNLYEQYF.

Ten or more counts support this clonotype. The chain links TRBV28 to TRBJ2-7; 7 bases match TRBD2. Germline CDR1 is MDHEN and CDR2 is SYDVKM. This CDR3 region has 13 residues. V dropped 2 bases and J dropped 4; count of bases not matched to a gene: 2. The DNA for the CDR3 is TGTGCCAGCAGTTTAGCGGGGGAGTACGAGCAGTACTTC. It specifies CASSLAGEYEQYF.

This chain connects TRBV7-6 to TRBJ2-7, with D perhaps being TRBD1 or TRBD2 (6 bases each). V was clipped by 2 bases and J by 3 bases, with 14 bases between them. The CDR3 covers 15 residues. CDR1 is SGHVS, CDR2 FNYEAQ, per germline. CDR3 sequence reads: CASSLRAGEVYEQYF. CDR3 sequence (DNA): TGTGCCAGCAGCTTACGGGCAGGGGAGGTCTACGAGCAGTACTTC.

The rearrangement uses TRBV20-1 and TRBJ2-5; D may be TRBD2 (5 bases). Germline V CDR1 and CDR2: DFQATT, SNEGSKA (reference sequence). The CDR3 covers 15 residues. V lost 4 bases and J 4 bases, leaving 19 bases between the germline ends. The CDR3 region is CSATRSAEGGETQYF. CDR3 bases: TGCAGTGCTACCAGGTCGGCGGAAGGAGGAGAGACCCAGTACTTC.